The present T cell receptor beta chain was sequenced within a study of persistence of HIV-infected CD4 T cells. Cells were stimulated with CMV-infected fibroblast lysates at roughly 10 ug/mL. Memory cells lacking CD40L and CD69 with high CD45RO were sorted. Plasma HIV-1 RNA stayed below 50 copies/mL for at least 4 years. Sequencing used immunoSEQ version 4 in survey mode. Using immunoSEQ multiplex PCR, the repertoire was profiled, and TCRdb retains in-frame clones only, with some absent. This sample has some 30,000 clones, with over 80% found just once. The CDR3 totals 15 residues. V was pared by 4 bases and J by 6 bases, with 9 bases of the junction left unmatched. The germline V gene encodes CDR1 LNHDA and CDR2 SQIVND (reference sequence). As for this clone: Its antigen is unknown.

The clonotype comes from an adult woman with HIV who was CMV-seropositive. The sequenced sample was CD4+ T cells sorted from PBMCs after roughly 18-hour stimulation, obtained from a patient who received antiretroviral therapy. The V and J genes are TRBV19 and TRBJ1-5; 7 bases are shared with TRBD1. The CDR3 reads CASSTYTGVGQPQHF. CDR3 in DNA: TGTGCCAGTAGTACCTATACAGGGGTCGGTCAGCCCCAGCATTTT. Using reference TRBV19 and TRBJ1-5 for the parts outside the CDR3, the full variable domain is DGGITQSPKYLFRKEGQNVTLSCEQNLNHDAMYWYRQDPGQGLRLIYYSQIVNDFQKGDIAEGYSVSREKKESFPLTVTSAQKNPTAFYLCASSTYTGVGQPQHFGDGTRLSIL.